A selection of T cell receptor beta chains follows, all from one sample in a study of beta chain features in type 1 diabetes. The table came from immunoSEQ multiplex PCR; TCRdb's copy has only in-frame clones and leaves some out. The sample lists 200,000 to 250,000 clones; about 63% were seen once. The specimen was naive CD4+ T cells from blood. All receptors come from a young man in good health. CDR3s include the opening cysteine and the closing phenylalanine or tryptophan. A D gene is named only where the DNA matches it firmly. The listing skips clone size in some rows; elsewhere it reads once, few, many or a size class.

CDR3 DNA | CDR3 protein | clone size | J gene | CDR3 length | D gene | V gene
TGCAGCGTCGAAGGACAGTCGCCAGAGACCCAGTACTTC | CSVEGQSPETQYF | . | TRBJ2-5 | 13 | . | TRBV29-1
TGTGCCAGCGGCGGGACTTACGAAAACATTCAGTACTTC | CASGGTYENIQYF | . | TRBJ2-4 | 13 | . | TRBV7-9
TGCAGAGCCGGGGGTACAGGGGGCACAGATACGCAGTATTTT | CRAGGTGGTDTQYF | . | TRBJ2-3 | 14 | . | TRBV29-1
TGTGCCTGGAGTGGAGGGTTGGTAGGCAATGAGCAGTTCTTC | CAWSGGLVGNEQFF | . | TRBJ2-1 | 14 | . | TRBV30
TGTGCCAGCAGCTGGAGTAGCGGGGTAAAAACAGATACGCAGTATTTT | CASSWSSGVKTDTQYF | . | TRBJ2-3 | 16 | TRBD2 | TRBV7-8
TGTGCCAGCAGCGTACCGGGACCAGGAGACTTC | CASSVPGPGDF | few | TRBJ2-5 | 11 | . | TRBV7-9
TGTGCCAGCAGGCGGGACAGGGACTACGAGCAGTACTTC | CASRRDRDYEQYF | . | TRBJ2-7 | 13 | TRBD1 | TRBV28
TGTGCCTGGAGAGGCCGGCTGGTGACTGAAGCTTTCTTT | CAWRGRLVTEAFF | . | TRBJ1-1 | 13 | . | TRBV30
TGTGCCTGGAGTGATGTAAGGTGGGATCAGCCCCAGCATTTT | CAWSDVRWDQPQHF | . | TRBJ1-5 | 14 | . | TRBV30
TGCGCCAGCAGCGCCCTTACAGGGACGTACAATGAGCAGTTCTTC | CASSALTGTYNEQFF | . | TRBJ2-1 | 15 | . | TRBV5-1
TGTGCCTGGAGCGATCAGACAGGGGCTGGAGAGACCCAGTACTTC | CAWSDQTGAGETQYF | . | TRBJ2-5 | 15 | TRBD1 | TRBV30
TGTGCCGGGACCAGGCTAGCGGACTACAATGAGCAGTTCTTC | CAGTRLADYNEQFF | . | TRBJ2-1 | 14 | TRBD2 | TRBV30
TGCAGCGCCACTATGCCGGGGATGAACACTGAAGCTTTCTTT | CSATMPGMNTEAFF | . | TRBJ1-1 | 14 | . | TRBV29-1
TGTGCCTGGAGGAACTCCTACGAGCAGTACTTC | CAWRNSYEQYF | . | TRBJ2-7 | 11 | . | TRBV30
TGTGCCAGTACGCCGGGACCAGGGGACTTC | CASTPGPGDF | once | TRBJ2-7 | 10 | . | TRBV19
TGTGCCAGCAGCGCCGGGCAGGGAAACTATGGCTACACCTTC | CASSAGQGNYGYTF | . | TRBJ1-2 | 14 | . | TRBV9
TGTGCCAGCAGTTCGACAGGGGATGCGAGCAATCAGCCCCAGCATTTT | CASSSTGDASNQPQHF | . | TRBJ1-5 | 16 | TRBD1 | TRBV28
TGTGCCAGCAGTTTATCTAGCGGGGCCTCCTACGAGCAGTACTTC | CASSLSSGASYEQYF | . | TRBJ2-7 | 15 | TRBD2 | TRBV6-6
TGTGCCAGCAGCTTTGTGGGACGAGGCACAGATACGCAGTATTTT | CASSFVGRGTDTQYF | . | TRBJ2-3 | 15 | . | TRBV11-2
TGCGCCAGCAGCCAAGGAGGGGGCACAGATACGCAGTATTTT | CASSQGGGTDTQYF | . | TRBJ2-3 | 14 | . | TRBV4-1
TGCAGCGTGGACAGGACGAACACCGGGGAGCTGTTTTTT | CSVDRTNTGELFF | . | TRBJ2-2 | 13 | TRBD1 | TRBV29-1
TGCAGCGTTGGCCAAGGAGGGGAGACCCAGTACTTC | CSVGQGGETQYF | . | TRBJ2-5 | 12 | . | TRBV29-1
TGTGCCAGCAGAAAGACTAGCGGGGACATTCAGTACTTC | CASRKTSGDIQYF | . | TRBJ2-4 | 13 | TRBD2 | TRBV27
TGCAGCGTTGAACTAAACTATGGCTACACCTTC | CSVELNYGYTF | . | TRBJ1-2 | 11 | . | TRBV29-1
TGTGCCAGCAGCCCAGGCTCCTACAATGAGCAGTTCTTC | CASSPGSYNEQFF | once | TRBJ2-1 | 13 | . | TRBV4-2
TGTGCCAGTAGCAGGTCTCCGGGACAGGGGTCCTACGAGCAGTACTTC | CASSRSPGQGSYEQYF | . | TRBJ2-7 | 16 | TRBD1 | TRBV13
TGTGCCAGCATGCTAGCGGGAAGAGAGCAGTACTTC | CASMLAGREQYF | . | TRBJ2-7 | 12 | TRBD2 | TRBV28
TGTGCCAGCAGGGATACAGGGACTAGCGGGACTTATGAGCAGTTCTTC | CASRDTGTSGTYEQFF | once | TRBJ2-1 | 16 | TRBD2 | TRBV7-9
TGCGCCAGCAGCCAAGATCCAGGTAGGGGGCTACCTAATGAGCAGTTCTTC | CASSQDPGRGLPNEQFF | . | TRBJ2-1 | 17 | TRBD1 | TRBV4-1